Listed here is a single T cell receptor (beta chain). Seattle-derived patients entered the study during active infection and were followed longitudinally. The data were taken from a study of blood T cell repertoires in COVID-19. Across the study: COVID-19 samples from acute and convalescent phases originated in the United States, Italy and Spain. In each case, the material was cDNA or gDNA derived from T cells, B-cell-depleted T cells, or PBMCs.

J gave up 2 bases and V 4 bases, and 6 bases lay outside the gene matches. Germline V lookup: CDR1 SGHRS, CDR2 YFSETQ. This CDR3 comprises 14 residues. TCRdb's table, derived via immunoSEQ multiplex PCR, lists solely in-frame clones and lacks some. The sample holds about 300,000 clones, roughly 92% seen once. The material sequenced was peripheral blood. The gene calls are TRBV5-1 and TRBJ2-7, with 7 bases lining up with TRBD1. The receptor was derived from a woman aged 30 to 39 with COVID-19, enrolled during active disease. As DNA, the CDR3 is TGCGCCAGCAGCCAAGCCGGGACAGCCTACGAGCAGTACTTC. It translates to CASSQAGTAYEQYF.